The TCR beta chain described here comes from a study of CD8+CD57+ T cells in acquired aplastic anemia. Study information: Isolated CD4+ and CD8+ cells, once sorted, yielded DNA averaging around 3.3 ug.

It was patients with CD8+CD57+ cell expansion by flow cytometry who were chosen for sequencing. CDR3 size: 12 residues. CDR1 is SEHNR, CDR2 FQNEAQ, per germline (reference sequence). Trimming took off 2 bases at V and 5 bases at J, with 7 bases between the two ends. Profiling of TCR beta VDJ combinations and CDR3 sequences used genomic DNA as template. TCRdb independently ran MiXCR on the reads; one entry per CDR3 protein. The repertoire holds roughly 500,000 distinct CDR3 sequences, with roughly 34% as singletons. The sample was sorted CD4+, CD8+, or CD8+CD57+ T cells (not recorded which) from PBMCs. The chain is built from TRBV7-9 and TRBJ2-7; D remains ambiguous. The sequence came from a human donor with aplastic anemia. The CDR3 region is CASSLRAHEQYF. CDR3 DNA sequence: TGTGCCAGCAGCTTAAGGGCCCACGAGCAGTACTTC.